This T cell receptor (beta chain) was retrieved from a study of CD8 T cells in Susac syndrome. Sequencing targeted TCR beta in blood CD8+ and CD4+ T cells. About 0.45 to 1 ug RNA was reverse transcribed with random hexamers. Multiplex PCR with immunoSEQ amplified the TCR beta CDR3 across 54 Vbeta and 13 Jbeta. TCRdb called the immunoSEQ multiplex PCR reads again in MiXCR, with one record for every CDR3 protein. The repertoire holds approximately 160,000 distinct CDR3 sequences, with 92% as singletons. The CDR3 runs to 13 residues. Trimming took 5 bases from V and 8 from J, leaving 15 bases between them. CDR1 SEHNR and CDR2 FQNEAQ come from the germline V gene (reference sequence).

The chain links TRBV7-9 to TRBJ1-2; no firm D call. Sequencing was carried out using CD4+ T cells from PBMCs. The receptor was derived from a human donor in good health. CDR3 region: CASSPVLGGGYTF. The CDR3 DNA reads TGTGCCAGCAGCCCTGTGTTGGGAGGCGGCTACACCTTC.